The rows below give T cell receptor beta chains drawn from one sample of a study of molecular identifiers for immune sequencing clone quantification. Each CDR3 protein gets one entry after TCRdb re-called the PCR reads with MiXCR. This table holds under 650,000 distinct CDR3 sequences, 15% to 20% found once. Sequencing was performed on naive CD8+ T cells from blood, with Jurkat cell RNA spiked in. These receptors were collected from a human donor in good health. Some libraries in this study had Jurkat cell RNA spiked in. The CDR3 runs from the conserved cysteine through the conserved F or W. A D gene is named only where the DNA matches it firmly. The size field is filled for only some rows; it gives once, few, many or a size class.

J: TRBJ2-1
size: many
V: TRBV11-2
D: NA
DNA: TGTGCCAGCGGGGGGAGGAGGGGGCGTAGCGATGAGCAGTTCTTC
CDR3: CASGGRRGRSDEQFF

J: TRBJ2-7
size: many
V: TRBV20-1
D: NA
DNA: TGCAGTGCTAGGAGCGGGTATAGCTCCTACGAGCAGTACTTC
CDR3: CSARSGYSSYEQYF

J: TRBJ2-7
size: many
V: TRBV29-1
D: NA
DNA: TGCAGCGTTGAAGATCCGGGGTTGCACGAGCAGTACTTC
CDR3: CSVEDPGLHEQYF

J: TRBJ2-3
size: many
V: TRBV12-3/TRBV12-4
D: NA
DNA: TGTGCCAGCAGTTTAAGGGACGAGTACACAGATACGCAGTATTTT
CDR3: CASSLRDEYTDTQYF

J: TRBJ2-5
size: NA
V: TRBV7-7
D: TRBD2
DNA: TGTGCTAGTAGCGGGAGGGACTCGGAGACCCAGTACTTC
CDR3: CASSGRDSETQYF

J: TRBJ1-2
size: few
V: TRBV5-4
D: NA
DNA: TGTGCCAGCAGCTTTAAAGGCGCTAACTATGGCTACACCTTC
CDR3: CASSFKGANYGYTF

J: TRBJ2-1
size: many
V: TRBV7-9
D: NA
DNA: TGTGCCAGCAGCTCTAGGACAGAAAACTACAATGAGCAGTTCTTC
CDR3: CASSSRTENYNEQFF

J: TRBJ1-4
size: once
V: TRBV27
D: NA
DNA: TGTGCCAGCAGTTTATCAGGGGTCAGGGGCCCTGCAACTAATGAAAAACTGCTTTTC
CDR3: CASSLSGVRGPATNEKLLF

J: TRBJ1-1
size: many
V: TRBV29-1
D: NA
DNA: TGCAGCGTTTGTGGTGGAGGGGACCGGGACACTGAAGCTTTCTTT
CDR3: CSVCGGGDRDTEAFF

J: TRBJ1-1
size: many
V: TRBV7-9
D: NA
DNA: TGTGCCAGCAGTCCAAGCCGGGGATGGACTGAAGCTTTCTTT
CDR3: CASSPSRGWTEAFF

J: TRBJ2-6
size: NA
V: TRBV19
D: NA
DNA: TGTGCCAGTAGTTTATTGGCTCACGGGGCCAACGTCCTGACTTTC
CDR3: CASSLLAHGANVLTF

J: TRBJ2-4
size: few
V: TRBV3-2
D: NA
DNA: TGTGCCAGCAGCCAAGATGTGTGTTGGGTAGCCAAAAACATTCAGTACTTC
CDR3: CASSQDVCWVAKNIQYF

J: TRBJ2-7
size: few
V: TRBV15
D: TRBD2
DNA: TGTGCCACCAGCTCAAGGGCTAGCGGGGGCCACGAGCAGTACTTC
CDR3: CATSSRASGGHEQYF

J: TRBJ2-7
size: many
V: TRBV12-3/TRBV12-4
D: NA
DNA: TGTGCCAGCAGCTCTCGGTTTGGCGCAGCCTACGAGCAGTACTTC
CDR3: CASSSRFGAAYEQYF

J: TRBJ2-1
size: many
V: TRBV9
D: TRBD1
DNA: TGTGCCAGCAGCGCTCCGGGACAGGGGGCAAATGAGCAGTTCTTC
CDR3: CASSAPGQGANEQFF

J: TRBJ2-1
size: NA
V: TRBV4-2
D: TRBD1
DNA: TGTGCCAGCAGCCAAGTTAAGCGGGACAGGGGCTACAATGAGCAGTTCTTC
CDR3: CASSQVKRDRGYNEQFF

J: TRBJ1-2
size: many
V: TRBV30
D: NA
DNA: TGTGCCTGGAGTGTCGGGACAACCGCATATGGCTACACCTTC
CDR3: CAWSVGTTAYGYTF

J: TRBJ2-3
size: many
V: TRBV20-1
D: TRBD2
DNA: TGCAGTGCTAGGGCCCAAAGTAGCGGGGGTCCTGATACGCAGTATTTT
CDR3: CSARAQSSGGPDTQYF

J: TRBJ2-1
size: few
V: TRBV11-2
D: NA
DNA: TGTGCCAGCAGCTTTACCCCCGGGACACTTTACAATGAGCAGTTCTTC
CDR3: CASSFTPGTLYNEQFF

J: TRBJ2-3
size: many
V: TRBV28
D: TRBD2
DNA: TGTGCCAGCAGTTTATCAGCGGGGCTCACAGATACGCAGTATTTT
CDR3: CASSLSAGLTDTQYF

J: TRBJ1-5
size: NA
V: TRBV10-3
D: TRBD1
DNA: TGTGCCATCAGTGAGAGGACAGGCTATCAGCCCCAGCATTTT
CDR3: CAISERTGYQPQHF

J: TRBJ2-7
size: NA
V: TRBV7-9
D: NA
DNA: TGTGCCAGCAGCTTAACCCCAAGCTACGAGCAGTGCTTC
CDR3: CASSLTPSYEQCF

J: TRBJ2-7
size: many
V: TRBV7-6
D: NA
DNA: TGTGCCAGCAGCCCGAGGACGGATTTTGTTTCCGAGCAGTACTTC
CDR3: CASSPRTDFVSEQYF

J: TRBJ2-7
size: NA
V: TRBV5-6
D: NA
DNA: TGTGCCAGCAGCTTGGCTTCAGGCGGCCTGGGGTACGAGCAGTACTTC
CDR3: CASSLASGGLGYEQYF

J: TRBJ2-3
size: many
V: TRBV29-1
D: TRBD2
DNA: TGCAGCGTTGGGGGACTAGCAAGGGGAGATACGCAGTATTTT
CDR3: CSVGGLARGDTQYF

J: TRBJ2-1
size: NA
V: TRBV29-1
D: TRBD2
DNA: TGCAGCGTTGACACAGGCCTAGCGGGAGGCAATGAGCAGTTCTTC
CDR3: CSVDTGLAGGNEQFF